These 31 T cell receptor beta chains originate from one sample sequenced in a study of cytomegalovirus exposure and HLA in healthy donors. Profiled with immunoSEQ multiplex PCR; TCRdb holds only in-frame clones, not every one. The top ten clones hold 20% to 25% of a sample with 150,000 to 170,000 clones, approximately 86% of them seen once. Sequencing was done on a sample of PBMCs. Receptors were obtained from a man aged 18-30 years in good health and CMV-seropositive.

This rearrangement joins TRBV7-2 to TRBJ2-7, with 10 bases aligning to TRBD2. Germline values: CDR1 SGHTA, CDR2 FQGNSA. The CDR3 is made up of 15 amino acids. The V segment lost 5 bases and the J segment 7 bases; nucleotides outside the gene matches: 11. CDR3: CASSLWTSGPGEQYF. Written as DNA, the CDR3 is TGTGCCAGCAGCCTATGGACTAGCGGCCCCGGGGAGCAGTACTTC.

The CDR3: CASRAETGVGQPQHF. The CDR3 nucleotides are TGTGCCAGCAGGGCCGAGACAGGGGTAGGACAGCCCCAGCATTTT. V is TRBV6-1 and J is TRBJ1-5; 8 nucleotides align to TRBD1. The CDR3 covers 15 residues. Unmatched junction bases numbered 11, after V lost 6 bases and J lost 7 bases. In germline, CDR1 is MNHNS, CDR2 SASEGT.

In its sample, this clone was seen a few times. The chain links TRBV6-6 to TRBJ1-2; the D gene is possibly TRBD1 (6 bases). Germline V gene sequence: CDR1 MNHNY, CDR2 SVGAGI (reference sequence). The CDR3 contains 14 residues. Trimming left V 6 bases short and J 4 bases short, with 15 bases between. CDR3 coding DNA: TGTGCCAGCAGCGCCAGGGGCATGGGCTATGGCTACACCTTC. It codes for CASSARGMGYGYTF.

The V and J genes are TRBV30 and TRBJ2-3; TRBD2 aligns across 16 bases. The J segment lost 10 bases and the V segment lost 4 bases, leaving 14 bases of the junction unmatched. This CDR3 is built from 17 residues. CDR1 and CDR2 from the germline V gene are GTSNPN and SVGIG (reference sequence). DNA for the CDR3: TGTGCCTGGACTTCCCCTGGGACTAGCGGGAGGGGGTTGGCGCAGTATTTT. Protein product: CAWTSPGTSGRGLAQYF.

This sequence joins TRBV6-5 and TRBJ2-1, with 8 nucleotides matching TRBD2. The CDR3 is 16 residues long. The J segment lost 7 bases and the V segment lost 3 bases, leaving 11 bases of the junction unmatched. CDR1 and CDR2 from the germline V gene are MNHEY and SVGAGI. This chain's CDR3 is CASSYFSAGVGNEQFF. The CDR3 DNA follows: TGTGCCAGCAGTTATTTCTCAGCGGGAGTGGGGAATGAGCAGTTCTTC.

Only a few counts were recorded for this clone. The V call is TRBV9, the J call TRBJ2-2; 7 nucleotides match TRBD1. This CDR3 comprises 16 residues. CDR1 is SGDLS, CDR2 YYNGEE, per germline. V was clipped by 3 bases and J by 0 bases; unmatched bases: 5. This chain's CDR3 is CASSGTGTANTGELFF. The CDR3 DNA reads as TGTGCCAGCAGCGGAACGGGGACAGCGAACACCGGGGAGCTGTTTTTT.

This sequence joins TRBV13 and TRBJ2-1; 7 nucleotides match TRBD1. Germline V gene sequence: CDR1 PRHDT, CDR2 FYEKMQ (reference sequence). Losses at the gene ends were 4 bases for V and 1 base for J; bases not matched to a gene: 7. The CDR3 has 16 residues. This CDR3 reads CASSWDRGASYNEQFF. The CDR3 nucleotides are TGTGCCAGCAGCTGGGACAGAGGGGCGTCCTACAATGAGCAGTTCTTC.

The CDR3 loop is CASSPTLAGGETQYF. CDR3 sequence (DNA): TGTGCCAGCAGCCCGACCCTAGCGGGGGGGGAGACCCAGTACTTC. The gene calls are TRBV9 and TRBJ2-5, with TRBD2 matching over 12 bases. J was trimmed by 5 bases and V by 4 bases; bases with no gene match: 6. This CDR3 contains 15 residues. The germline CDR1 and CDR2 sequences are SGDLS and YYNGEE.

This clone was counted a single time. The chain recombines TRBV6-5 with TRBJ2-5; a weak D match, TRBD2 (6 bases). V shed 6 bases and J shed 1 base, with 9 bases lying between them. Germline V gene sequence: CDR1 MNHEY, CDR2 SVGAGI. The length of the CDR3 is 13 residues. CDR3 DNA sequence: TGTGCCAGCAGCCAGGGACTCCAAGAGACCCAGTACTTC. Its translation: CASSQGLQETQYF.

The chain joins TRBV6-5 to TRBJ2-1; TRBD2 matches 8 bases. The V segment lost 4 bases and the J segment 9 bases; nucleotides outside the gene matches: 5. This CDR3 spans 13 amino acids. Germline lookup yields CDR1 MNHEY and CDR2 SVGAGI. The CDR3 nucleotides read TGTGCCAGCAGTTTAGCGGGGTCGGGTGAGCAGTTCTTC. As protein: CASSLAGSGEQFF.

This sequence joins TRBV12-5 and TRBJ1-1; possible D gene TRBD1, 5 bases. V lost 2 bases and J lost 0, with 13 bases in between. The germline CDR1 and CDR2 sequences are LGHNT and FRNRAP. CDR3 size: 16 residues. The CDR3 reads CASGLPLSTVNTEAFF. Here the CDR3 DNA reads TGTGCTAGTGGTTTGCCTCTGTCGACAGTGAACACTGAAGCTTTCTTT. Full variable domain (missing parts from reference TRBV12-5 and TRBJ1-1): DARVTQTPRHKVTEMGQEVTMRCQPILGHNTVFWYRQTMMQGLELLAYFRNRAPLDDSGMPKDRFSAEMPDATLATLKIQPSEPRDSAVYFCASGLPLSTVNTEAFFGQGTRLTVV.

The chain combines TRBV25-1 with TRBJ2-7; 7 nucleotides match TRBD1. V lost 8 bases to trimming and J lost 2 bases; unmatched junction nucleotides: 3. CDR1 and CDR2 from the germline V gene are MGHDK and SYGVNS. The CDR3 consists of 12 residues. CDR3 residues: CASRQGPYEQYF. CDR3 nucleotides: TGTGCCAGCCGACAGGGTCCCTACGAGCAGTACTTC.

The chain carries TRBV6-5 and TRBJ2-7; D remains unclear. This CDR3 comprises 12 residues. Germline lookup yields CDR1 MNHEY and CDR2 SVGAGI. V was clipped by 5 bases and J by 3 bases, with 8 bases between them. This CDR3 is CASSKLRYEQYF. The CDR3 nucleotides read TGTGCCAGCAGTAAACTCCGCTACGAGCAGTACTTC.

This chain uses TRBV7-2 with TRBJ1-5, with TRBD1 matching 9 bases. V was pared by 5 bases and J by 7 bases, with 12 bases of the junction left unmatched. Germline assignment: CDR1 SGHTA and CDR2 FQGNSA. This CDR3 spans 16 amino acids. The CDR3 here is CASSPRTGERGQPQHF. CDR3 DNA sequence: TGTGCCAGCAGCCCGAGGACAGGGGAAAGAGGGCAGCCCCAGCATTTT.

The chain has TRBV13 and TRBJ2-7; 8 bases are a match to TRBD1. Per germline, CDR1 PRHDT and CDR2 FYEKMQ (reference sequence). This CDR3 contains 15 residues. Losses at the gene ends were 3 bases for V and 4 bases for J; bases not matched to a gene: 8. CDR3 coding DNA: TGTGCCAGCAGCTTGGGTGGACAGGGTCGGTACGAGCAGTACTTC. It encodes CASSLGGQGRYEQYF.

V is TRBV4-1 and J is TRBJ2-5, with a possible D match to TRBD1 (5 bases). V was shortened by 5 bases and J by 4 bases, with 17 bases between the two germline ends. The CDR3 has 15 amino acids. CDR1 and CDR2 from the germline V gene are MGHRA and YSYEKL. Here the CDR3 DNA reads TGCGCCAGCAGCGAAACATCAGGGTCTCTAGAGACCCAGTACTTC. This sequence encodes CASSETSGSLETQYF.

The chain recombines TRBV19 with TRBJ1-2; no definite D call. Per the germline V gene, CDR1 is LNHDA and CDR2 is SQIVND (reference sequence). V shed 10 bases and J shed 0 bases, with 12 bases lying between them. The CDR3 runs to 13 residues. DNA of the CDR3: TGTGCCACCCGCGAGTTAGCTAACTATGGCTACACCTTC. Translating it yields CATRELANYGYTF.

Notes on this clone: Other DNA sequences within the sample encode an identical CDR3. The chain recombines TRBV19 with TRBJ1-2; D call uncertain. V was trimmed by 5 bases and J by 3 bases, leaving 7 bases between them. Germline-derived CDR1 and CDR2 are LNHDA and SQIVND (reference sequence). This CDR3 has 12 residues. In nucleotides, the CDR3 is TGTGCCAGTAGTCTCCGGGACTATGGCTACACCTTC. Amino acids: CASSLRDYGYTF.

CDR3 loop: CASTPGQGATGELFF. The CDR3, as DNA: TGTGCCAGTACTCCGGGACAGGGGGCCACCGGGGAGCTGTTTTTT. The chain recombines TRBV19 with TRBJ2-2; 12 positions match TRBD1. Germline CDR1 LNHDA, CDR2 SQIVND (reference sequence). CDR3 length equals 15 residues. With V trimmed by 7 bases and J by 4 bases, 4 bases remained unmatched.

This clone appeared many times. This rearrangement joins TRBV27 to TRBJ2-5; 12 bases align to TRBD2. Germline V gene lookup returns CDR1 MNHEY and CDR2 SMNVEV (reference sequence). V gave up 5 bases and J gave up 5 bases; unmatched junction bases: 9. This CDR3 has 16 amino acids. The CDR3 sequence is CASSLYSTSGGETQYF. DNA of the CDR3: TGTGCCAGCAGTCTGTACTCGACTAGCGGGGGCGAGACCCAGTACTTC.

The CDR3 coding sequence is TGTGCCAGCATCCGACAGTCCTTTAACTATGGCTACACCTTC. It codes for CASIRQSFNYGYTF. The chain links TRBV7-2 to TRBJ1-2; perhaps TRBD1 as D (5 bases). The CDR3 sequence is 14 residues long. CDR1 is SGHTA and CDR2 is FQGNSA in the germline V gene. Trimming removed 7 bases from V and 1 base from J, with 13 bases in between.

This clone showed up just once. V and J are TRBV7-9 and TRBJ1-2; 10 bases are a match to TRBD1. Germline V gene sequence: CDR1 SEHNR, CDR2 FQNEAQ (reference sequence). Unmatched junction bases numbered 3, after V lost 3 bases and J lost 5 bases. CDR3 length equals 14 residues. This chain's CDR3 is CASSFRQGAYGYTF. In nucleotides, the CDR3 is TGTGCCAGCAGCTTCAGACAGGGGGCGTATGGCTACACCTTC.

The rearrangement uses TRBV29-1 and TRBJ1-2; TRBD1 agrees at 9 bases. Germline loops: CDR1 SQVTM, CDR2 ANQGSEA. V dropped 6 bases and J dropped 4; count of bases not matched to a gene: 3. The CDR3 runs 12 residues. This CDR3 reads CSVRTGAYGYTF. CDR3 coding DNA: TGCAGCGTCAGGACAGGGGCCTATGGCTACACCTTC.

The rearrangement joins TRBV6-5 to TRBJ2-2; 7 nucleotides align to TRBD1. The CDR3 is 15 residues long. From germline, CDR1 is MNHEY and CDR2 SVGAGI. V shed 1 base and J 7 bases; nucleotides not matched to a gene: 6. The DNA for the CDR3 is TGTGCCAGCAGTTACTATCCGACAGGGATCGGGGAGCTGTTTTTT. Protein product: CASSYYPTGIGELFF.

J is TRBJ2-5 and V is TRBV7-2; 7 bases fit TRBD1. The CDR3 length is 13 residues. In germline, CDR1 is SGHTA, CDR2 FQGNSA. With V trimmed by 0 bases and J by 5 bases, 0 bases remained unmatched. The CDR3 coding sequence is TGTGCCAGCAGCTTAGCGGACAGGGAGACCCAGTACTTC. This translates into CASSLADRETQYF. Drawing the rest from reference TRBV7-2 and TRBJ2-5, the complete variable domain is GAGVSQSPSNKVTEKGKDVELRCDPISGHTALYWYRQSLGQGLEFLIYFQGNSAPDKSGLPSDRFSAERTGGSVSTLTIQRTQQEDSAVYLCASSLADRETQYFGPGTRLLVL.

The rearrangement joins TRBV11-2 to TRBJ2-7; the match to TRBD2 covers 9 bases. This CDR3 has 14 amino acids. Germline assignment: CDR1 SGHAT and CDR2 FQNNGV. Unmatched junction bases numbered 3, after V lost 4 bases and J lost 2 bases. The CDR3 DNA sequence: TGTGCCAGCAGCTCCCAGCGGGGGGCCTACGAGCAGTACTTC. Protein sequence: CASSSQRGAYEQYF.

The chain links TRBV14 to TRBJ2-1; 7 bases are shared with TRBD1. The CDR3 extends over 16 amino acids. V was pared by 3 bases and J by 10 bases, with 15 bases of the junction left unmatched. Germline CDR1 and CDR2: SGHDN and FVKESK. CDR3 DNA: TGTGCCAGCAGCCACCCCGACAGGGCCTTTGGGGTAGAGCAGTTCTTC. This encodes CASSHPDRAFGVEQFF.

This clone is a singleton in its sample. V gene TRBV4-3 combines with J gene TRBJ2-2; 12 nucleotides line up with TRBD2. V lost 0 bases to trimming and J lost 8 bases; unmatched junction nucleotides: 10. This CDR3 has 18 residues. CDR1 is LGHNA, CDR2 YSLEER, per germline. CDR3 nucleotide sequence: TGCGCCAGCAGCCAAGATCCCAGACTAGCGGGAGTGGGGGGGGAGCTGTTTTTT. It translates to CASSQDPRLAGVGGELFF.

The CDR3 is CSVEKGQAPNEQFF. The DNA of the CDR3 is TGCAGCGTTGAAAAGGGACAGGCGCCTAATGAGCAGTTCTTC. V gene TRBV29-1 combines with J gene TRBJ2-1; 8 bases match TRBD1. The germline gives CDR1 SQVTM, CDR2 ANQGSEA. J was trimmed by 7 bases and V by 2 bases; bases with no gene match: 7. This CDR3 is 14 amino acids long.

The CDR3 DNA reads TGTGCCAGGACTAGCGGGAGGCCAATGTTCTTC. Amino acids: CARTSGRPMFF. The chain couples TRBV19 to TRBJ2-1; TRBD2 aligns across 13 bases. Trimming took 9 bases from V and 15 from J; bases not matched to a gene: 5. In germline, CDR1 is LNHDA, CDR2 SQIVND (reference sequence). The CDR3 sequence is 11 residues long.

On this clone: The sample holds other DNA sequences that translate to the same CDR3. The chain uses TRBV9 and TRBJ2-3; D is ambiguous. This CDR3 has 15 residues. Germline values: CDR1 SGDLS, CDR2 YYNGEE. The V end was cut by 2 bases, the J end by 3 bases, with 13 bases between. In DNA, the CDR3 is TGTGCCAGCAGCGTGCTGGCAGGTGGTACAGATACGCAGTATTTT. Translation gives CASSVLAGGTDTQYF.